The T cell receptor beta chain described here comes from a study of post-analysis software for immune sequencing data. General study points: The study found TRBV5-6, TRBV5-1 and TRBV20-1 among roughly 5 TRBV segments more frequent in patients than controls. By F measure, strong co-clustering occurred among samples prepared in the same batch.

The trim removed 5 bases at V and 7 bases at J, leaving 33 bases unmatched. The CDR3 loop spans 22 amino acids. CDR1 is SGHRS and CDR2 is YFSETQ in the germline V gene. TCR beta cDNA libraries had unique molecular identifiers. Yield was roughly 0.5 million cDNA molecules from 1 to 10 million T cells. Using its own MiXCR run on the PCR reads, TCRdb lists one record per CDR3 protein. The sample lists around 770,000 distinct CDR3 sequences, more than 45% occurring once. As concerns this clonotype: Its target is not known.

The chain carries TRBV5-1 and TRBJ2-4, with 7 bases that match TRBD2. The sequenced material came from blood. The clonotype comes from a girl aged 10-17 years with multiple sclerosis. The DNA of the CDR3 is TGCGCCAGCAGTTTCGGGTCGTTGGCGGGAGTGTCGCGTTTAGGACTAGGGAACATTCAGTACTTC. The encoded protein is CASSFGSLAGVSRLGLGNIQYF.